The 10 T cell receptor beta chains below come from one sample, sequenced in a study of shared clonotypes between healthy human individuals. This table comes from immunoSEQ multiplex PCR, and its TCRdb copy is limited to in-frame clones, with some not included. Of roughly 2.5 million clones listed, around nine tenths are singletons. Sample: naive CD4+ T cells sorted from blood. Sample subset: CD45RA+ positively selected. Receptor source: a man aged 18-30 years in good health.

The chain carries TRBV6-5 and TRBJ2-7, with no clear D. The CDR3 is 11 amino acids. V was cut by 4 bases and J by 8 bases, with 9 bases left in between. From germline, CDR1 is MNHEY and CDR2 SVGAGI. The CDR3 is CASSSPPKQYF. In nucleotides, the CDR3 is TGTGCCAGCAGTTCCCCACCCAAGCAGTACTTC.

The chain couples TRBV28 to TRBJ1-1; 10 positions match TRBD1. Germline-derived CDR1 and CDR2 are MDHEN and SYDVKM. The CDR3 has 14 residues. Germline trimming cut 8 bases from V and 0 bases from J; bases unmatched to any gene: 3. CDR3 region: CASGQGGLNTEAFF. The CDR3 DNA reads TGTGCCAGCGGACAGGGGGGGTTGAACACTGAAGCTTTCTTT.

The V gene is TRBV5-4, the J gene TRBJ2-5, with TRBD1 as a possible D gene (6 bases). V was shortened by 4 bases and J by 4 bases, with 14 bases between the two germline ends. The germline gives CDR1 SGHNT, CDR2 YYREEE (reference sequence). The CDR3 loop spans 14 amino acids. CDR3: CASSPTRGPETQYF. CDR3 in DNA: TGTGCCAGCAGCCCCACCAGGGGTCCAGAGACCCAGTACTTC.

The chain combines TRBV9 with TRBJ2-1; 15 positions agree with TRBD2. Germline V gene sequence: CDR1 SGDLS, CDR2 YYNGEE. Trimming removed 2 bases from V and 5 bases from J; junction bases left unmatched: 8. The CDR3 length is 18 residues. This chain's CDR3 is CASSVGTSGRLFHNEQFF. The CDR3 coding sequence is TGTGCCAGCAGCGTTGGGACTAGCGGGAGGCTGTTCCACAATGAGCAGTTCTTC.

The chain joins TRBV27 to TRBJ1-2; 7 bases fit TRBD1. V lost 4 bases and J lost 6; bases outside the gene matches: 8. The CDR3 runs 14 residues. CDR1 and CDR2 (germline): MNHEY, SMNVEV (reference sequence). DNA for the CDR3: TGTGCCAGCAGTTCCCGGACAGGAGAGCATGGCTACACCTTC. Translating it yields CASSSRTGEHGYTF.

This sequence joins TRBV30 and TRBJ2-7, with 7 bases fitting TRBD1. Germline CDR1 reads GTSNPN; CDR2 reads SVGIG (reference sequence). With V trimmed by 8 bases and J by 6 bases, 10 bases remained unmatched. The CDR3 extends over 12 amino acids. Written as DNA, the CDR3 is TGTGCCACGGGACAGTCCACCTCCGAGCAGTACTTC. Protein: CATGQSTSEQYF.

The chain carries TRBV6-5 and TRBJ2-3; no firm D call. The CDR3 is made up of 13 amino acids. Trimming removed 7 bases from V and 5 bases from J, with 13 bases in between. Germline V gene sequence: CDR1 MNHEY, CDR2 SVGAGI. The CDR3 loop is CASTRTAQDTQYF. CDR3 sequence (DNA): TGTGCCAGCACCCGGACGGCGCAAGATACGCAGTATTTT.

The rearrangement links TRBV10-3 to TRBJ2-3, with TRBD2 identical over 8 bases. This CDR3 spans 15 amino acids. Germline V lookup: CDR1 ENHRY, CDR2 SYGVKD. V was pared by 5 bases and J by 0 bases, with 4 bases of the junction left unmatched. CDR3 region: CAISPGLVSTDTQYF. CDR3 in DNA: TGTGCCATCAGTCCGGGACTAGTAAGCACAGATACGCAGTATTTT.

The gene calls are TRBV2 and TRBJ2-7, with D hard to call. There are 12 residues in the CDR3. The germline V gene encodes CDR1 SNHLY and CDR2 FYNNEI. V was trimmed by 7 bases and J by 4 bases, leaving 11 bases between them. CDR3 DNA sequence: TGTGCCAGCACCCTAGTGGCATACGAGCAGTACTTC. Its protein is CASTLVAYEQYF.

This CDR3 reads CASSSGQPITGELFF. For the CDR3, the DNA is TGTGCCAGCAGCTCAGGACAGCCTATAACCGGGGAGCTGTTTTTT. The V and J genes are TRBV5-4 and TRBJ2-2; perhaps TRBD1 as D (6 bases). V shed 3 bases and J shed 5 bases, with 14 bases lying between them. Germline V gene lookup returns CDR1 SGHNT and CDR2 YYREEE (reference sequence). The CDR3 is made up of 15 amino acids. Filled out from reference TRBV5-4 and TRBJ2-2, the complete variable domain reads ETGVTQSPTHLIKTRGQQVTLRCSSQSGHNTVSWYQQALGQGPQFIFQYYREEENGRGNFPPRFSGLQFPNYSSELNVNALELDDSALYLCASSSGQPITGELFFGEGSRLTVL.